Below, one TCR beta chain is given with its context. Its antigen has not been determined. No quality values exist for individual bases; no much larger clone is one base distant. Donors formed part of the validation cohort, which comprised 120 subjects and was distinct from the first cohort of roughly 600 subjects. These data come from a study of cytomegalovirus exposure and HLA in healthy donors (dated by TCRdb to the late 2010s). For the wider study: A later analysis indicated that the roughly 120 validation repertoires were generated on the platform also employed for the 700 or so repertoires of the first cohort. The aim of the study was to test whether cataloging public T cell receptors could identify signatures of past pathogen exposure. Along with the roughly 700-subject first cohort, a separate validation cohort of over a hundred different subjects was used. High-throughput TCR immunosequencing, statistical association of individual TCRs with disease status, and machine learning were combined to predict cytomegalovirus infection status. The paper's findings and limits, for the study overall: In a later analysis, TCRs clustered in the first cohort were found to also tend to co-occur in the 130 or so validation repertoires, with over 90% of cluster scores above 0. All 120 or so repertoires were used to score co-occurrence in the validation cohort in a later analysis, because that analysis had no HLA typing for the cohort. Three of the identified cytomegalovirus-associated TCR beta chains were confirmed in vitro to be specific for cytomegalovirus antigens. Across donors, most TCR sequences were observed very rarely, whereas some public TCRs were present in many individuals. The study listed 164 TCR beta chains as associated with cytomegalovirus. In both the original and validation cohorts, the classifier was reported to diagnose cytomegalovirus status with high specificity and sensitivity. According to the authors, the approach could potentially be generalized to other disease states and immunological phenotypes.

CDR1 and CDR2 are read off the germline V gene as SGHRS and YFSETQ. From the cysteine up to the phenylalanine, the CDR3 has a length of 14 residues. The CDR3 DNA has 42 bases and is translated from base 1. Trimming removed 4 bases from V and 2 bases from J, leaving 13 bases between the germline ends. Libraries were constructed by the immunoSEQ multiplex PCR assay. The study's processing was this. To diagnose cytomegalovirus status from the catalog of TCR beta chain sequences, a statistical classification framework was built. Here the immuneACCESS table is served through TCRdb, limited to in-frame sequences with V and J called. Missing clones are a known gap in these copies; in checked studies unresolved V genes cover under half, and the rest lacks a known reason. The DNA gave D and trimming, while V, J and clone size come from that table. For this sample there are just under 75,000 clones; 94% appear just once. About 3.5% of the sample is taken by the ten largest.

The sequencing input was PBMCs. The clonotype originates from a woman aged 18-30 years in good health and CMV-seropositive. Here the chain combines TRBV5-1 and TRBJ2-7; TRBD2 is a possible D gene, resting on 5 matching bases. The DNA sequence is given as TGCGCCAGCAGCCACGGAGGCACAACCTACGAGCAGTACTTC. Its protein is CASSHGGTTYEQYF.